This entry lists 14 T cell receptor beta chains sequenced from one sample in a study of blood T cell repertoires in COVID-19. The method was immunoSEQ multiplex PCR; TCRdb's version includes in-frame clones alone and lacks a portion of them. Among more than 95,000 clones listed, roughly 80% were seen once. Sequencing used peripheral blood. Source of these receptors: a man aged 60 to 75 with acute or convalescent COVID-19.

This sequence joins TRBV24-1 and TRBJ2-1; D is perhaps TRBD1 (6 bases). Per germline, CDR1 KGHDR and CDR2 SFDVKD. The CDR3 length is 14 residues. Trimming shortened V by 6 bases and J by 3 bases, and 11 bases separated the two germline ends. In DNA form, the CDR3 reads TGTGCCACCAGTCAGGGGTGGGGCTACAATGAGCAGTTCTTC. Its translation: CATSQGWGYNEQFF.

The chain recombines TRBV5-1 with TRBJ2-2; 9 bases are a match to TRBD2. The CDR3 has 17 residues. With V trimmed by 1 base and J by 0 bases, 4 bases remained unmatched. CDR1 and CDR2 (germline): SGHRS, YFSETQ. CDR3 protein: CASSLTLAGTNTGELFF. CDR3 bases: TGCGCCAGCAGCTTGACACTAGCGGGCACGAACACCGGGGAGCTGTTTTTT.

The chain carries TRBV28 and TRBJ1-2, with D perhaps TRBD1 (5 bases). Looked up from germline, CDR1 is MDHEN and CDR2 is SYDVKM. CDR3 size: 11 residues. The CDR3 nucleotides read TGTGGTCTCAGGGATGACTATGGCTACACCTTC. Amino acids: CGLRDDYGYTF.

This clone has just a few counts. The CDR3: CASSPPGQGLTGELFF. The CDR3 region has the DNA TGTGCCAGTAGTCCCCCGGGACAGGGGCTCACCGGGGAGCTGTTTTTT. The rearrangement links TRBV19 to TRBJ2-2; 10 bases match TRBD1. CDR1 and CDR2 (germline): LNHDA, SQIVND (reference sequence). The CDR3 is 16 residues long. The V gene end was trimmed by 5 bases and the J gene end by 4 bases; junction bases not matched to a gene: 7.

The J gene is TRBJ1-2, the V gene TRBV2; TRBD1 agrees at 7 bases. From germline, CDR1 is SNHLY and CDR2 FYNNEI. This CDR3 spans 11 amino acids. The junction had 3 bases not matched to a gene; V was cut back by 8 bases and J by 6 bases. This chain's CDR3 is CASDRDNGYTF. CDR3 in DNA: TGTGCCAGCGACAGGGATAATGGCTACACCTTC.

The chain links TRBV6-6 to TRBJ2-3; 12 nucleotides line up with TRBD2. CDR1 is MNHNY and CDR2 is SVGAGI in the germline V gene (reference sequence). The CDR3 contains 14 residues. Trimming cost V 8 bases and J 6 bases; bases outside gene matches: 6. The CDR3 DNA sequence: TGTGCCAGCGGCCTAGCGGGAGGGGTGGATACGCAGTATTTT. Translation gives CASGLAGGVDTQYF.

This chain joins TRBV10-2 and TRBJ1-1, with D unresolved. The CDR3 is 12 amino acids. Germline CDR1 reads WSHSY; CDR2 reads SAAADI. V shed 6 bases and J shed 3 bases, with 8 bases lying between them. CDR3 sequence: CASRAGYTEAFF. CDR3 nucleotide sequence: TGCGCCAGCAGAGCCGGGTACACTGAAGCTTTCTTT.

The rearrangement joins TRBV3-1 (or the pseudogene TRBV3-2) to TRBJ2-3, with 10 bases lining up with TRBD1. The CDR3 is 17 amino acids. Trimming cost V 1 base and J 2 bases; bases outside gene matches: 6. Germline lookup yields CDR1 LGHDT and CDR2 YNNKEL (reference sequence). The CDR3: CASSQVGTGASTDTQYF. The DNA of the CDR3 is TGTGCCAGCAGCCAAGTAGGGACAGGGGCCTCCACAGATACGCAGTATTTT.

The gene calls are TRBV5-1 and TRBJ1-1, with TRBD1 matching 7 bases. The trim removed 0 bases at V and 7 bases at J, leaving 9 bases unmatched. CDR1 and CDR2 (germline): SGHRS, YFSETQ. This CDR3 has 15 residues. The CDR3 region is CASSLEPQGQIEAFF. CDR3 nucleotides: TGCGCCAGCAGCTTGGAACCCCAGGGACAGATTGAAGCTTTCTTT.

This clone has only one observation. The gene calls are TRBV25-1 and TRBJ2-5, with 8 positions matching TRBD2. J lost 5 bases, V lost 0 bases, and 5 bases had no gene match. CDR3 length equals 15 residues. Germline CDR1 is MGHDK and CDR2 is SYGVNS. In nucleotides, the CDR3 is TGTGCCAGCAGTGAATATGGGGGACTAGGGGAGACCCAGTACTTC. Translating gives CASSEYGGLGETQYF.

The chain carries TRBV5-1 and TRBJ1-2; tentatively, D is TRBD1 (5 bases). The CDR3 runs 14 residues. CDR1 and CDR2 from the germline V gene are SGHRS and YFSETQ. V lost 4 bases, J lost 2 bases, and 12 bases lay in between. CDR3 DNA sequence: TGCGCCAGCAGCGTGGACAACCCGAACTATGGCTACACCTTC. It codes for CASSVDNPNYGYTF.

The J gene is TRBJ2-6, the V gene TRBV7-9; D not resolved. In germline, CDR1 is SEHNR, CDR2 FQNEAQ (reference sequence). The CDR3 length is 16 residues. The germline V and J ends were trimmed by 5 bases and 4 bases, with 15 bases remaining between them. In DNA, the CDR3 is TGTGCCAGCAGCCTGACACTTGATGGAGGGGCCAACGTCCTGACTTTC. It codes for CASSLTLDGGANVLTF.

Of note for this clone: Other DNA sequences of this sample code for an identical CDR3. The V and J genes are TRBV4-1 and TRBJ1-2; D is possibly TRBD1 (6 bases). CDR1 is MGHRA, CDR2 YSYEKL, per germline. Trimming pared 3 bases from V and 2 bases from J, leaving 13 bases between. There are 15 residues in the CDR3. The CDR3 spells CASSQPGTLNYGYTF. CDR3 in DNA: TGCGCCAGCAGCCAGCCCGGGACACTGAACTATGGCTACACCTTC.

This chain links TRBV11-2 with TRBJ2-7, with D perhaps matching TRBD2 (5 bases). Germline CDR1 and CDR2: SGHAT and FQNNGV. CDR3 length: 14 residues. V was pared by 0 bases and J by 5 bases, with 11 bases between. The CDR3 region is CASSLDLQRNEQYF. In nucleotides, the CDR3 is TGTGCCAGCAGCTTAGATCTCCAGCGGAACGAGCAGTACTTC.